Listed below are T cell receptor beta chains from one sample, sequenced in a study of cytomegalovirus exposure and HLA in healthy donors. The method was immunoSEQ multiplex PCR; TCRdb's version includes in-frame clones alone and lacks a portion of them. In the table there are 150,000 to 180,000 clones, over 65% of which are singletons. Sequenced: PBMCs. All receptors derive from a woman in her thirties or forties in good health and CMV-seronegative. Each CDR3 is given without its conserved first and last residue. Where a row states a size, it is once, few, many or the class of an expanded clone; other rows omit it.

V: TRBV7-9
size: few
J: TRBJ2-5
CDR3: ASSSRSIQETQY

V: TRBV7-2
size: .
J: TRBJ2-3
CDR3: ASSLQGLATSDTQY

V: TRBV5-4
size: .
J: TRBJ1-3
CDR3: ASSFEWDSTGNTIY

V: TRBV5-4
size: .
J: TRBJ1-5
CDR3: ASSMDRGNQPQH

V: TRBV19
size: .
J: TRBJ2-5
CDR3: ASSIAAGAVGETQY

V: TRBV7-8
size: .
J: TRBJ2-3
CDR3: ASRSRGPGTSGRRTDTQY

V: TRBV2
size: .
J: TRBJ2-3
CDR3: ASSRRGVADTQY

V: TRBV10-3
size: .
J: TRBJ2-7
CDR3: AISEGGRLDEQY

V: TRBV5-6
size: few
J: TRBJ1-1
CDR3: ASSLPGGTEAF

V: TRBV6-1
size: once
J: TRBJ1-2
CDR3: ASSDSGVYGYT

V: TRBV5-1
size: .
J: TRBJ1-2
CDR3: ASSRDRANYGYT

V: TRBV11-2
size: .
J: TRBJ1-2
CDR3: ASSRDNPGGQVYGYT

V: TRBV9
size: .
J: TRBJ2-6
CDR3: ASSARGQGSSGANVLT

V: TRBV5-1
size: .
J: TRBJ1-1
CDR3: ASSTAGAPNTEAF

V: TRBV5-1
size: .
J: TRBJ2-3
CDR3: ASSPVRGGSDTQY